These T cell receptor beta chains were read from a single sample in a study of cytomegalovirus exposure and HLA in healthy donors. Profiled with immunoSEQ multiplex PCR; TCRdb holds only in-frame clones, not every one. The sample holds fewer than 200,000 clones, about 90% seen once. Sequences were obtained from PBMCs. These receptor sequences come from a woman under 30 in good health and CMV-seropositive. Both conserved end residues are part of each CDR3. The D gene is left open where the match is weak. Size is omitted from some rows. Given values are once, few, many or a class for expanded clones.

TRBJ1-2	NA	TRBV7-2	NA	TGTGCCAGCAGAATAGGGACAAAGTTGTACGGCTACACCTTC	CASRIGTKLYGYTF
TRBJ2-3	TRBD1	TRBV5-1	NA	TGCGCCAGCAGCTGGCAGACAGGGAGAAGCACAGATACGCAGTATTTT	CASSWQTGRSTDTQYF
TRBJ2-1	NA	TRBV23-1	NA	TGCGCCAGCAAGGTGGACAGCCCTACCTACAATGAGCAGTTCTTC	CASKVDSPTYNEQFF
TRBJ2-2	NA	TRBV2	once	TGTGCCAGCAGTGAAGGCACTAGGGGACACGGGGAGCTGTTTTTT	CASSEGTRGHGELFF
TRBJ2-7	TRBD1	TRBV27	NA	TGTGCCAGCAGTTTTGGGACAGAGGTGAACGAGCAGTACTTC	CASSFGTEVNEQYF
TRBJ2-5	TRBD2	TRBV19	NA	TGTGCCAGTAGTATAGGGGATAGCGGGGTCCGGGAGACCCAGTACTTC	CASSIGDSGVRETQYF
TRBJ2-6	NA	TRBV27	NA	TGTGCCAGCAGTTTACAAAAAAACTCTGGGGCCAACGTCCTGACTTTC	CASSLQKNSGANVLTF
TRBJ2-2	NA	TRBV9	NA	TGTGCCAGCAGCGTAACGTCGGGCACCGGGGAGCTGTTTTTT	CASSVTSGTGELFF
TRBJ2-7	TRBD1	TRBV6-1	NA	TGTGCCAGCAGTGAAGGGACAGGGGGGCCACTATCATATCTGCTGCAGTACTTC	CASSEGTGGPLSYLLQYF
TRBJ1-2	TRBD1	TRBV19	NA	TGTGCCAGTAGTATAAGAACAGGGGATGGCTACACCTTC	CASSIRTGDGYTF
TRBJ2-5	TRBD1	TRBV7-9	NA	TGTGCCAGCAGCCCCGGACAGGGGGAGACCCAGTACTTC	CASSPGQGETQYF
TRBJ2-1	TRBD2	TRBV11-1	few	TGTGCCAGCCGAGTAACTAGCGTCTACAATGAGCAGTTCTTC	CASRVTSVYNEQFF
TRBJ1-5	NA	TRBV4-2	NA	TGTGCCAGCAGCCGAGACCGGGAATATAGCAATCAGCCCCAGCATTTT	CASSRDREYSNQPQHF
TRBJ2-2	TRBD1	TRBV4-3	NA	TGCGCCAGCAGCCAAGATCCGACAGGGGGCGTTCGCACCGGGGAGCTGTTTTTT	CASSQDPTGGVRTGELFF
TRBJ1-2	NA	TRBV6-5	once	TGTGCCAGCAGTTACTCCGGGACAAACTATGGCTACACCTTC	CASSYSGTNYGYTF
TRBJ2-1	TRBD2	TRBV6-1	NA	TGTGCCAGCAGTGACGGGACTAGCGGAAATGAGCAGTTCTTC	CASSDGTSGNEQFF
TRBJ1-2	NA	TRBV5-6	once	TGTGCCAGCAGCTTGCTTGAGGTGCGATATGGCTACACCTTC	CASSLLEVRYGYTF
TRBJ1-5	NA	TRBV6-5	NA	TGTGCCAGCAGTCGCGGGGGGCCCACTCAGCCCCAGCATTTT	CASSRGGPTQPQHF
TRBJ2-7	NA	TRBV30	once	TGTGCCTGGAGTGTAGGAGCCGAGCAGTACTTC	CAWSVGAEQYF
TRBJ1-1	NA	TRBV9	few	TGTGCCAGCAGCTCACCTCTGGGAGCTGAAGCTTTCTTT	CASSSPLGAEAFF
TRBJ2-1	TRBD1	TRBV7-2	NA	TGTGCCAGCAGCTTAGGACAGGGTACCTACAATGAGCAGTTCTTC	CASSLGQGTYNEQFF
TRBJ2-1	NA	TRBV18	NA	TGTGCCAGCTCACCACCTACTATAGCGTACAATGAGCAGTTCTTC	CASSPPTIAYNEQFF
TRBJ1-3	NA	TRBV19	NA	TGTGCCAGTAGTCACTCTGGAAACACCATATATTTT	CASSHSGNTIYF
TRBJ1-1	TRBD1	TRBV2	NA	TGTGCCAGCAGCCACAATGACAGGGGGAACACTGAAGCTTTCTTT	CASSHNDRGNTEAFF
TRBJ1-4	NA	TRBV7-8	NA	TGTGCCAGCAGCTTAGACAGGGTTAATGAAAAACTGTTTTTT	CASSLDRVNEKLFF
TRBJ2-5	TRBD1	TRBV7-6	NA	TGTGCCAGCACCGAGGGGGCGCAGGGAGAGACCCAGTACTTC	CASTEGAQGETQYF
TRBJ2-3	TRBD2	TRBV4-2	NA	TGTGCCAGCAGCCACCAGCTAGCGGGGGGGAACGATACGCAGTATTTT	CASSHQLAGGNDTQYF